The 18 T cell receptor beta chains below were found in one sample sequenced in a study of cytomegalovirus exposure and HLA in healthy donors. Using immunoSEQ multiplex PCR, the repertoire was profiled, and TCRdb retains in-frame clones only, with some absent. The sample has under 80,000 clones; around 94% are singletons. The specimen was PBMCs. These receptors all come from a woman younger than 30 in good health and CMV-seropositive.

CDR3 in DNA: TGTGCCAGCAGCTTAGGGGGCCTTCGGTACTACGAGCAGTACTTC. Protein sequence: CASSLGGLRYYEQYF. This chain joins TRBV7-8 and TRBJ2-7; possibly TRBD1 for D (5 bases). V was cut by 1 base and J by 3 bases, with 13 bases left in between. CDR1 and CDR2 (germline): SGHVS, FQNEAQ. This CDR3 is built from 15 residues. Together with reference TRBV7-8 and TRBJ2-7, the CDR3 gives the full variable domain: GAGVSQSPRYKVAKRGQDVALRCDPISGHVSLFWYQQALGQGPEFLTYFQNEAQLDKSGLPSDRFFAERPEGSVSTLKIQRTQQEDSAVYLCASSLGGLRYYEQYFGPGTRLTVT.

V gene TRBV5-1 combines with J gene TRBJ2-7; 8 nucleotides agree with TRBD1. The CDR3 runs to 14 residues. The V gene end was trimmed by 4 bases and the J gene end by 2 bases; junction bases not matched to a gene: 5. CDR1 SGHRS and CDR2 YFSETQ come from the germline V gene. The CDR3 DNA reads TGCGCCAGCAGCCCACGACAGGGGACCTACGAGCAGTACTTC. This gives the protein CASSPRQGTYEQYF.

V gene TRBV5-1 combines with J gene TRBJ1-2; 10 bases are a match to TRBD1. CDR3 size: 17 residues. CDR1 is SGHRS and CDR2 is YFSETQ in the germline V gene. The J segment lost 8 bases and the V segment lost 6 bases, leaving 19 bases of the junction unmatched. The chain's CDR3 is CASTESSGTGVMGGYTF. CDR3 sequence (DNA): TGCGCCAGCACCGAATCTTCCGGGACAGGGGTAATGGGGGGCTACACCTTC.

The chain couples TRBV19 to TRBJ1-2; D unclear. Trimming removed 6 bases at V and 4 bases at J, with 9 bases between. Per germline, CDR1 LNHDA and CDR2 SQIVND (reference sequence). The CDR3 extends over 12 amino acids. The CDR3 spells CASRSLAYGYTF. The CDR3 DNA sequence: TGTGCCAGTAGGAGTCTAGCCTATGGCTACACCTTC.

The chain carries TRBV5-8 and TRBJ1-1; TRBD1 aligns across 9 bases. There are 14 residues in the CDR3. Trimming removed 2 bases from V and 4 bases from J; junction bases left unmatched: 3. Germline assignment: CDR1 SGHTS and CDR2 YDEGEE. CDR3 region: CASSLHRGPTEAFF. The CDR3 nucleotides read TGTGCCAGCAGCTTACACAGGGGGCCCACTGAAGCTTTCTTT.

The chain is built from TRBV28 and TRBJ2-3; unclear D gene. Trimming stripped 2 bases from V and 0 bases from J, with 9 bases between. Germline-derived CDR1 and CDR2 are MDHEN and SYDVKM. CDR3 length: 15 residues. CDR3 in amino acids: CASSLITSSTDTQYF. The DNA for the CDR3 is TGTGCCAGCAGTTTAATTACATCTAGCACAGATACGCAGTATTTT.

This chain connects TRBV4-2 to TRBJ2-3; maybe TRBD2 (5 bases). The ends were cut back, 5 bases at V and 2 bases at J, with 14 bases in the middle. Germline loops: CDR1 LGHNA, CDR2 YNFKEQ. This CDR3 contains 15 residues. The CDR3 region is CASSLADWNTDTQYF. CDR3 coding DNA: TGTGCCAGCAGCTTGGCGGACTGGAACACAGATACGCAGTATTTT.

J is TRBJ1-1 and V is TRBV4-1, with D possibly TRBD1 on 5 matching bases. With 4 bases removed from V and 4 bases from J, the gap between germline ends came to 16 bases. The length of the CDR3 is 15 residues. Germline CDR1 and CDR2: MGHRA and YSYEKL. CDR3 nucleotides: TGCGCCAGCAGCCTAACGGGAGGGGCAACCACTGAAGCTTTCTTT. It is translated as CASSLTGGATTEAFF.

The chain combines TRBV19 with TRBJ1-1; D not resolved. The V end was cut by 6 bases, the J end by 2 bases, with 13 bases between. This CDR3 spans 14 amino acids. CDR1 is LNHDA and CDR2 is SQIVND in the germline V gene (reference sequence). For the CDR3, the DNA is TGTGCCAGTAGGACACAACAGTTTAACACTGAAGCTTTCTTT. Protein product: CASRTQQFNTEAFF.

V usage is TRBV19 and J usage is TRBJ1-5, with TRBD1 matching over 8 bases. Germline CDR1 reads LNHDA; CDR2 reads SQIVND (reference sequence). The CDR3 consists of 14 residues. The ends lost 5 bases at V and 5 bases at J; junction bases unmatched: 5. Written as DNA, the CDR3 is TGTGCCAGTAGTCAGGACAGGGATTATCAGCCCCAGCATTTT. Translation gives CASSQDRDYQPQHF.

V and J are TRBV7-9 and TRBJ2-7; unclear D gene. The CDR3 consists of 17 residues. Germline V gene sequence: CDR1 SEHNR, CDR2 FQNEAQ (reference sequence). Trimming removed 0 bases from V and 3 bases from J, with 18 bases in between. DNA of the CDR3: TGTGCCAGCAGCTTAGCCCCCTGGGCGTATGAAAACTACGAGCAGTACTTC. Translation: CASSLAPWAYENYEQYF.

This rearrangement joins TRBV6-4 to TRBJ2-1; 12 bases are a match to TRBD2. CDR1 and CDR2 (germline): MRHNA, SNTAGT. CDR3 length equals 15 residues. V lost 6 bases and J lost 10; bases outside the gene matches: 10. CDR3 loop: CASSRTSGAIGEQFF. CDR3 coding DNA: TGTGCCAGCAGCCGGACTAGCGGGGCTATTGGGGAGCAGTTCTTC.

The genes are TRBV28 and TRBJ2-7; a possible D gene is TRBD1 (5 bases). The V end lost 6 bases, the J end lost 1 base, and 10 bases lay between the germline ends. Looked up from germline, CDR1 is MDHEN and CDR2 is SYDVKM. CDR3 length: 13 amino acids. The CDR3 spells CASRIQGSYEQYF. In DNA form, the CDR3 reads TGTGCCAGCAGGATTCAGGGATCCTACGAGCAGTACTTC.

The chain recombines TRBV6-1 with TRBJ2-6; tentative D call: TRBD2 (6 bases). The V and J ends lost 8 bases and 2 bases respectively, with 10 bases between them. The CDR3 spans 14 residues. From germline, CDR1 is MNHNS and CDR2 SASEGT. The CDR3 protein is CASEREAGANVLTF. CDR3 coding DNA: TGTGCCAGCGAAAGGGAGGCTGGGGCCAACGTCCTGACTTTC.

The chain recombines TRBV7-3 with TRBJ2-2; 8 positions agree with TRBD2. Germline CDR1 reads SGHTA; CDR2 reads FQGTGA. There are 16 residues in the CDR3. Unmatched junction bases numbered 8, after V lost 6 bases and J lost 2 bases. This CDR3 is CASRLGAGENTGELFF. In DNA, the CDR3 is TGTGCCAGCAGATTAGGAGCGGGAGAAAACACCGGGGAGCTGTTTTTT. Full variable domain (rest looked up from reference TRBV7-3 and TRBJ2-2): GAGVSQTPSNKVTEKGKYVELRCDPISGHTALYWYRQSLGQGPEFLIYFQGTGAADDSGLPNDRFFAVRPEGSVSTLKIQRTERGDSAVYLCASRLGAGENTGELFFGEGSRLTVL.

This clone was seen only once. The chain couples TRBV6-1 to TRBJ2-7, with 8 bases fitting TRBD1. Germline V gene lookup returns CDR1 MNHNS and CDR2 SASEGT. This CDR3 is built from 14 residues. V trimming: 6 bases; J trimming: 2 bases; junction bases outside the gene matches: 6. The CDR3 sequence: CASREQGGPYEQYF. The CDR3 nucleotides are TGTGCCAGCAGAGAACAGGGGGGCCCCTACGAGCAGTACTTC.

This clone has only one observation. The chain employs TRBV9 and TRBJ2-3; weak D call: TRBD1 (5 bases). V was clipped by 0 bases and J by 2 bases, with 10 bases between them. In germline, CDR1 is SGDLS, CDR2 YYNGEE. The CDR3 spans 15 residues. The CDR3 protein is CASSVVEGDTDTQYF. DNA of the CDR3: TGTGCCAGCAGCGTAGTAGAAGGGGACACAGATACGCAGTATTTT.

This chain links TRBV5-4 with TRBJ1-1; unclear D gene. The CDR3 extends over 14 amino acids. Deletions cut 0 bases from V and 0 bases from J, with 6 bases between. Germline V lookup: CDR1 SGHNT, CDR2 YYREEE (reference sequence). CDR3: CASSLGQMNTEAFF. CDR3 sequence (DNA): TGTGCCAGCAGCTTGGGCCAGATGAACACTGAAGCTTTCTTT.